The present entry profiles one T cell receptor beta chain with its context. In the original workflow: Amplification with reference gene primers provided the estimates of nucleated cell counts. Some clones are missing from TCRdb's copy, which holds only in-frame ones; the method was immunoSEQ multiplex PCR. V, J and clone size reflect that table, while D and trimming were determined from the DNA. The table shows a few hundred thousand clones, with approximately 81% occurring only once. The sample belongs to a study of blood T cell repertoires in COVID-19. The wider study: The United States, Italy and Spain supplied acute and convalescent COVID-19 samples. PBMCs, B-cell-depleted T cells, or T cells were the source of the cDNA or gDNA that made up the material.

V dropped 5 bases and J dropped 7; count of bases not matched to a gene: 8. From germline, CDR1 is MNHEY and CDR2 SMNVEV (reference sequence). The CDR3 length is 14 residues. Seattle patient enrollment occurred during active infection, with longitudinal follow-up thereafter. The specimen sequenced was peripheral blood. The clonotype comes from a woman older than 75 with COVID-19, enrolled during active disease. The rearrangement joins TRBV27 to TRBJ2-5; the match to TRBD1 covers 9 bases. CDR3: CASSVTGGVGTQYF. The CDR3 coding sequence is TGTGCCAGCAGTGTAACAGGGGGCGTAGGGACCCAGTACTTC.